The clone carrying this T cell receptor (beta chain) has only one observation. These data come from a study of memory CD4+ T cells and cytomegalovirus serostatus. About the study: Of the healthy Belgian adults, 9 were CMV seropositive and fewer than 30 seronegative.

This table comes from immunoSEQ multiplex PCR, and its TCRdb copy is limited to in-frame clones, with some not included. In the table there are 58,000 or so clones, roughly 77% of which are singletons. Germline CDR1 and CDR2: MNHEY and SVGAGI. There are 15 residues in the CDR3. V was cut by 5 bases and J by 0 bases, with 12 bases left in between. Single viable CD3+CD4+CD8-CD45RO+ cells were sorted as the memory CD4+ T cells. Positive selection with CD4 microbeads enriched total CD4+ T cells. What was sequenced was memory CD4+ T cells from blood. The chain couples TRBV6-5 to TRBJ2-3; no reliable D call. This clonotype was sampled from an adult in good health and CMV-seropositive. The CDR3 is CASSGTTASTDTQYF. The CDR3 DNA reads TGTGCCAGCAGTGGAACTACCGCTAGCACAGATACGCAGTATTTT.